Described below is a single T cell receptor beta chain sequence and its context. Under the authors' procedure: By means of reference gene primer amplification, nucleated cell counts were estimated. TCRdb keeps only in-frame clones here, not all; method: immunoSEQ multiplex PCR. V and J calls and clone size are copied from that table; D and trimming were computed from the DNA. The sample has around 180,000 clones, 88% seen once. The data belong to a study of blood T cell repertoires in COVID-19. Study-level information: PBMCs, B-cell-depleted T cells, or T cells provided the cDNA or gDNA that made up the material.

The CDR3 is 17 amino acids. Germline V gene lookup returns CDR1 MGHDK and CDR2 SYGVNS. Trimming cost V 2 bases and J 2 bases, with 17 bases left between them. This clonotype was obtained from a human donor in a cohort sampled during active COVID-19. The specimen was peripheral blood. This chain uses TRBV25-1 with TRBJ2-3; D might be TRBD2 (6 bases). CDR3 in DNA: TGTGCCAGCAGTGAACACCCCCCCGGGGACTTCACAGATACGCAGTATTTT. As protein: CASSEHPPGDFTDTQYF.